This T cell receptor (beta chain) was identified in a study of human T cells and chemical hapten exposure. Turning to the study itself: Donors were sensitized with 2% DPC on the upper inner arm. Weekly administration of diphenylcyclopropenone to the scalp of patients continued throughout the roughly 22-week study.

The time point denotes: pre-sensitization, week 0. As to treatment: therapeutic diphenylcyclopropenone sensitization with weekly scalp DPC. This clonotype came up a few times. Germline assignment: CDR1 MNHNY and CDR2 SVGAGI (reference sequence). This CDR3 region has 15 residues. The V and J ends lost 7 bases and 1 base, in that order; junction bases with no gene match: 6. TCRdb reanalysed the RACE reads using MiXCR and keeps one entry per CDR3 protein. The sample contains about 290,000 distinct CDR3 sequences, 7.7% of which appear only once. The chain couples TRBV6-6 to TRBJ1-5; 8 bases line up with TRBD1. This sequence originates from a man younger than 35 with alopecia areata. Some clones in this sample may be carry-over from other donors' samples. The sample here was whole blood, taken in connection with sensitization to the hapten diphenylcyclopropenone (DPC). The CDR3 spells CASTDRGGSNQPQHF. DNA for the CDR3: TGTGCCAGCACCGACAGGGGAGGCAGCAATCAGCCCCAGCATTTT.